This T cell receptor (beta chain) appears in the sequencing data of a study of OX40 agonist ivuxolimab in advanced cancers. For the study at large: Partial responses were observed in three patients, of whom one had hepatocellular carcinoma and two had cutaneous melanoma.

Germline values: CDR1 SEHNR, CDR2 FQNEAQ (reference sequence). Between the trimmed V and J ends, which lost 5 bases and 2 bases, there was a span of 13 bases. The CDR3 totals 15 residues. The method was immunoSEQ multiplex PCR; TCRdb's version includes in-frame clones alone and lacks a portion of them. The sample records 87,000 or so clones, 85% to 90% being singletons. This TCR was sampled from an adult with an advanced solid tumor such as melanoma, head and neck, liver or kidney cancer. The specimen comprised CD4+ or CD8+ T cells sorted from blood, sampled in a trial of the OX40 agonist ivuxolimab. The rearrangement links TRBV7-9 to TRBJ1-3, with a possible D match to TRBD1 (5 bases). The CDR3 sequence: CASSPRTQTGNTIYF. The CDR3 nucleotides are TGTGCCAGCAGCCCAAGGACACAAACTGGAAACACCATATATTTT.